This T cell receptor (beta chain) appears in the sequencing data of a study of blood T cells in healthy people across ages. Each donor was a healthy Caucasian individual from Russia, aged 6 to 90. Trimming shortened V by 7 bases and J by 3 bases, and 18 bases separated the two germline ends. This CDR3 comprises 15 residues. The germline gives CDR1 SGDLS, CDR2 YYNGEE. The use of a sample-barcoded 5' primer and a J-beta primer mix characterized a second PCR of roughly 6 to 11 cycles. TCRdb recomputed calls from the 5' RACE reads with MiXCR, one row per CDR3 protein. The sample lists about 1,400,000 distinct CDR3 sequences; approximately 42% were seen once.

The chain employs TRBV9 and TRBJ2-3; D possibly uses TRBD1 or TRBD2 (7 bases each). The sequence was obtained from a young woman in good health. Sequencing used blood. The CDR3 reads CASRSGGAFTDTQYF. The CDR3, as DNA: TGTGCCAGCCGCTCAGGGGGGGCCTTTACAGATACGCAGTATTTT.